This T cell receptor (beta chain) was obtained from a study of T cell responses to AZD1222 COVID-19 vaccine. Per germline, CDR1 MDHEN and CDR2 SYDVKM. V lost 8 bases to trimming and J lost 8 bases, with 12 bases between them. The CDR3 totals 11 residues. With regard to this clone: The antigen is not known.

Findings and limits, study-wide: Spike-wide coverage was observed for vaccine-associated CD4 TCRs, with dominant responses at 160-218 and 743-854.

Some clones are missing from TCRdb's copy, which holds only in-frame ones; the method was immunoSEQ multiplex PCR. Of more than 75,000 clones listed, approximately 83% are singletons. Material: peripheral blood, obtained 28 days after the second AZD1222 dose. The chain is built from TRBV28 and TRBJ1-1, with D uncertain. This sequence was found in an adult who received the AZD1222 COVID-19 vaccine. The DNA of the CDR3 is TGTGCCAGCTTTCCCACCTCCGAAGCTTTCTTT. Its protein product is CASFPTSEAFF.